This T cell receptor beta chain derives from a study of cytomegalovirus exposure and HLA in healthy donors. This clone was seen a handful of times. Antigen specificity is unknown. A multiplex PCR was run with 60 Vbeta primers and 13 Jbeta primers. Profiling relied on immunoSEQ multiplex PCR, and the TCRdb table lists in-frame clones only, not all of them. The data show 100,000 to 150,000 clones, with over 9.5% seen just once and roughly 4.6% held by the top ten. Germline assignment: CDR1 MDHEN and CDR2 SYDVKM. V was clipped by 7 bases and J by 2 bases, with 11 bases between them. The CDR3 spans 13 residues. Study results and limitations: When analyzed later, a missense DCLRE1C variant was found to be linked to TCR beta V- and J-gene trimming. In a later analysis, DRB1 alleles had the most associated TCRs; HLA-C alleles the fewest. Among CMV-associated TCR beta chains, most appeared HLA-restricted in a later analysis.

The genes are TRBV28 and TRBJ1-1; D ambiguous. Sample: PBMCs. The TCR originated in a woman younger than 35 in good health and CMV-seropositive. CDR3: CASTLRGNTEAFF. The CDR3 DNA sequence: TGTGCCAGCACCCTTCGAGGAAACACTGAAGCTTTCTTT.